A selection of T cell receptor beta chains follows, all from one sample in a study of neurological immune-mediated disorders. TCRdb reprocessed the 5' RACE reads via MiXCR and lists one record per CDR3 protein. Of approximately 41,000 distinct CDR3 sequences listed, 2% to 2.5% are singletons. What was sequenced was PBMCs. These receptors all stem from a man aged 30-40 years with multiple sclerosis. The CDR3 runs from the conserved cysteine through the conserved F or W. Each record gives: CDR3 DNA, CDR3 protein, J gene, clone size, D gene, V gene. The D gene is left open where the match is weak. The size field reads once, few, many, or a class for an expanded clone.

TGCGCCAGCAGCTTGGGGGACAGGGATCAAGAGACCCAGTACTTC	CASSLGDRDQETQYF	TRBJ2-5	many	TRBD1	TRBV5-1
TGTGCCATCAAAAACGGCAACAATGAGCAGTTCTTC	CAIKNGNNEQFF	TRBJ2-1	many	NA	TRBV10-3
TGTGCCAGCAGCTTGAGTGGACTAGCGGGAGTCCCGAGTGAGCAGTTCTTC	CASSLSGLAGVPSEQFF	TRBJ2-1	many	TRBD2	TRBV5-8
TGCGCCAGCAGCCAAGATTACGGGACAGCGAACACCGGGGAGCTGTTTTTT	CASSQDYGTANTGELFF	TRBJ2-2	many	TRBD1	TRBV4-3
TGTGCCAGCAGTTTAGTGGGCGAGCAGTACTTC	CASSLVGEQYF	TRBJ2-7	many	NA	TRBV12-3/TRBV12-4
TGTGCCATCAGTGAGTCGGAAAGGGGACTGTGGGAGCAGTACTTC	CAISESERGLWEQYF	TRBJ2-7	many	NA	TRBV10-3
TGCGCCAGCAGCCAAGACTCCCGGACTGACGAAAAACTGTTTTTT	CASSQDSRTDEKLFF	TRBJ1-4	few	NA	TRBV4-3
TGTGCCACCAGCAGAGGCGGGACTAGCAAAGATACGCAGTATTTT	CATSRGGTSKDTQYF	TRBJ2-3	many	TRBD2	TRBV15
TGCGCCAGCAGCTTAACAGGGGGCGCTAAGGACACTGAAGCTTTCTTT	CASSLTGGAKDTEAFF	TRBJ1-1	many	TRBD1	TRBV5-1
TGTGCCATCAGTGAGGAACAGACAGGGAGCAAAGAGACCCAGTACTTC	CAISEEQTGSKETQYF	TRBJ2-5	many	TRBD1	TRBV10-3
TGCAGTGCTAAGCTGATACAAGAGACCCAGTACTTC	CSAKLIQETQYF	TRBJ2-5	many	NA	TRBV20-1
TGTGCCAGCACCGCCGGGTGGGAGCAGTACTTC	CASTAGWEQYF	TRBJ2-7	many	NA	TRBV6-2/TRBV6-3
TGTGCCAGCAGCGTAGCGGACGTAAACACCGGGGAGCTGTTTTTT	CASSVADVNTGELFF	TRBJ2-2	many	NA	TRBV9
TGTGCCAGCAGCTTGAGTACAGGGGCTGTTATGAATGAGCAGTTCTTC	CASSLSTGAVMNEQFF	TRBJ2-1	few	TRBD1	TRBV5-4
TGTGCCAGCAGCCTAAAGAGCTCTCATAATTCACCCCTCCACTTT	CASSLKSSHNSPLHF	TRBJ1-6	many	NA	TRBV7-6
TGTGCCAGCAGCCCCAAGAGTTGGCAAGAGACCCAGTACTTC	CASSPKSWQETQYF	TRBJ2-5	many	NA	TRBV9
TGCGCCAGCAGCTTGGCCCAGGTGAACACTGAAGCTTTCTTT	CASSLAQVNTEAFF	TRBJ1-1	many	NA	TRBV5-1
TGTGCCAGCAGCTTTGGGGGGGTGTCAGATACGCAGTATTTT	CASSFGGVSDTQYF	TRBJ2-3	many	TRBD2	TRBV11-2